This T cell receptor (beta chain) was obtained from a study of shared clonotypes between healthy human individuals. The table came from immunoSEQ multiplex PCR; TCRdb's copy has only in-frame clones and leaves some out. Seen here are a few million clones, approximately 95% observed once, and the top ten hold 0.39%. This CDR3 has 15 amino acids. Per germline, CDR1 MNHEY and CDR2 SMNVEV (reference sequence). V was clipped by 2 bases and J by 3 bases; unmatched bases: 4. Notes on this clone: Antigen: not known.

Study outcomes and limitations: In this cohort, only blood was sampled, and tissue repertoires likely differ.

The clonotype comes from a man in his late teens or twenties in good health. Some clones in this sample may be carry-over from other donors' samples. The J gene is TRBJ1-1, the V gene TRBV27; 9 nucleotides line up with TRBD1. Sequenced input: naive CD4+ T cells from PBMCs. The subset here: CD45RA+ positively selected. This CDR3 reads CASSLGGQGYTEAFF. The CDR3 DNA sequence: TGTGCCAGCAGTTTAGGGGGACAGGGTTACACTGAAGCTTTCTTT.